The rows below give T cell receptor beta chains drawn from one sample of a study of control samples from healthy donors and cancer patients. Profiling relied on immunoSEQ multiplex PCR, and the TCRdb table lists in-frame clones only, not all of them. Of about 150,000 clones in the sample, about 94% are singletons; the top ten hold approximately 5.7%. Sequenced: blood. Receptor source: a middle-aged man in good health. Both conserved end residues are part of each CDR3. D genes are given only for firm matches. Where a row states a size, it is once, few, many or the class of an expanded clone; other rows omit it.

j_call: TRBJ2-4; v_call: TRBV7-3; d_call: .; clone_size: .; cdr3_aa: CASSLTAGTKNIQYF; cdr3_nt: TGTGCCAGCAGCTTAACGGCAGGGACCAAAAACATTCAGTACTTC
j_call: TRBJ2-2; v_call: TRBV15; d_call: .; clone_size: .; cdr3_aa: CATSRDNRRGELFF; cdr3_nt: TGTGCCACCAGCAGAGATAACCGGCGGGGGGAGCTGTTTTTT
j_call: TRBJ1-2; v_call: TRBV27; d_call: .; clone_size: .; cdr3_aa: CASSFAGVNGYTF; cdr3_nt: TGTGCCAGCAGTTTCGCAGGGGTTAATGGCTACACCTTC
j_call: TRBJ2-2; v_call: TRBV24-1; d_call: TRBD2; clone_size: once; cdr3_aa: CATSDPTSGGPTGELFF; cdr3_nt: TGTGCCACCAGTGACCCCACTAGCGGGGGCCCCACCGGGGAGCTGTTTTTT
j_call: TRBJ1-1; v_call: TRBV11-3; d_call: .; clone_size: .; cdr3_aa: CASSSALDTEAFF; cdr3_nt: TGTGCCAGCAGCTCGGCGTTGGACACTGAAGCTTTCTTT
j_call: TRBJ1-1; v_call: TRBV28; d_call: .; clone_size: few; cdr3_aa: CASTSPQGAGDTEAFF; cdr3_nt: TGTGCCAGCACTTCTCCCCAGGGCGCCGGGGACACTGAAGCTTTCTTT
j_call: TRBJ1-2; v_call: TRBV10-2; d_call: .; clone_size: .; cdr3_aa: CASSEIRDLGYTF; cdr3_nt: TGCGCCAGCAGTGAAATCCGGGACTTAGGCTACACCTTC
j_call: TRBJ1-1; v_call: TRBV19; d_call: TRBD1; clone_size: once; cdr3_aa: CASSFGTGPTEAFF; cdr3_nt: TGTGCCAGTAGTTTTGGGACAGGGCCCACTGAAGCTTTCTTT
j_call: TRBJ2-5; v_call: TRBV24-1; d_call: .; clone_size: .; cdr3_aa: CATSDPGREIQETQYF; cdr3_nt: TGTGCCACCAGTGACCCGGGACGGGAAATACAAGAGACCCAGTACTTC
j_call: TRBJ1-1; v_call: TRBV19; d_call: .; clone_size: .; cdr3_aa: CASRGGSGAAFF; cdr3_nt: TGTGCCAGTAGAGGTGGCAGCGGCGCAGCTTTCTTT
j_call: TRBJ1-2; v_call: TRBV6-5; d_call: TRBD1; clone_size: .; cdr3_aa: CASGDPGQGWYGYTF; cdr3_nt: TGTGCCAGCGGGGACCCGGGACAGGGGTGGTATGGCTACACCTTC
j_call: TRBJ2-1; v_call: TRBV7-3; d_call: .; clone_size: .; cdr3_aa: CASSSGAPYNEQFF; cdr3_nt: TGTGCCAGCAGCTCGGGGGCCCCCTACAATGAGCAGTTCTTC
j_call: TRBJ1-1; v_call: TRBV25-1; d_call: TRBD1; clone_size: .; cdr3_aa: CASSDRDRESVRAEAFF; cdr3_nt: TGTGCCAGCAGTGACCGGGACAGGGAGTCAGTTAGGGCTGAAGCTTTCTTT
j_call: TRBJ2-7; v_call: TRBV19; d_call: .; clone_size: .; cdr3_aa: CASSRTVFREQYF; cdr3_nt: TGTGCCAGTAGCCGGACTGTTTTTAGGGAGCAGTACTTC
j_call: TRBJ1-5; v_call: TRBV5-5; d_call: TRBD1; clone_size: .; cdr3_aa: CASSRKTGSYQPQHF; cdr3_nt: TGTGCCAGCAGCCGGAAGACAGGGTCCTATCAGCCCCAGCATTTT
j_call: TRBJ2-2; v_call: TRBV19; d_call: .; clone_size: .; cdr3_aa: CASSMERAGELFF; cdr3_nt: TGTGCCAGTAGTATGGAGAGGGCCGGGGAGCTGTTTTTT
j_call: TRBJ2-7; v_call: TRBV6-5; d_call: .; clone_size: once; cdr3_aa: CASSYSPGGGSYEQYF; cdr3_nt: TGTGCCAGCAGTTACTCCCCAGGGGGAGGCTCATACGAGCAGTACTTC
j_call: TRBJ1-2; v_call: TRBV24-1; d_call: .; clone_size: .; cdr3_aa: CATSDFRGFGYGYTF; cdr3_nt: TGTGCCACCAGTGATTTCCGGGGGTTCGGCTATGGCTACACCTTC
j_call: TRBJ2-7; v_call: TRBV9; d_call: .; clone_size: .; cdr3_aa: CASSVFTSTEQYF; cdr3_nt: TGTGCCAGCAGCGTGTTTACTAGTACCGAGCAGTACTTC
j_call: TRBJ2-2; v_call: TRBV12-5; d_call: TRBD1; clone_size: .; cdr3_aa: CASGPDPGTGTRTGELFF; cdr3_nt: TGTGCTAGTGGTCCCGACCCCGGGACAGGGACGCGCACCGGGGAGCTGTTTTTT
j_call: TRBJ1-1; v_call: TRBV6-5; d_call: .; clone_size: .; cdr3_aa: CASSQTPRTEAFF; cdr3_nt: TGTGCCAGCAGTCAGACACCCCGGACTGAAGCTTTCTTT
j_call: TRBJ1-5; v_call: TRBV19; d_call: TRBD1; clone_size: .; cdr3_aa: CASSAGQEYGFNQPQHF; cdr3_nt: TGTGCCAGTAGTGCAGGACAGGAGTATGGTTTCAATCAGCCCCAGCATTTT
j_call: TRBJ1-1; v_call: TRBV6-5; d_call: .; clone_size: .; cdr3_aa: CASRAGVYTEAFF; cdr3_nt: TGTGCCAGCAGGGCAGGGGTCTACACTGAAGCTTTCTTT
j_call: TRBJ2-7; v_call: TRBV24-1; d_call: .; clone_size: .; cdr3_aa: CAAGDGSYEQYF; cdr3_nt: TGTGCCGCCGGGGACGGCTCCTACGAGCAGTACTTC
j_call: TRBJ2-7; v_call: TRBV5-1; d_call: .; clone_size: .; cdr3_aa: CASSLESYEQYF; cdr3_nt: TGCGCCAGCAGCTTGGAATCCTACGAGCAGTACTTC
j_call: TRBJ2-3; v_call: TRBV27; d_call: TRBD2; clone_size: .; cdr3_aa: CASNRDYSTDTQYF; cdr3_nt: TGTGCCAGCAACCGGGACTATAGCACAGATACGCAGTATTTT
j_call: TRBJ2-7; v_call: TRBV7-3; d_call: .; clone_size: once; cdr3_aa: CASSLGVGSSYEQYF; cdr3_nt: TGTGCCAGCAGCTTAGGGGTGGGGAGCTCCTACGAGCAGTACTTC
j_call: TRBJ1-2; v_call: TRBV3-1/TRBV3-2; d_call: .; clone_size: .; cdr3_aa: CASSQGGYGYTF; cdr3_nt: TGTGCCAGCAGCCAAGGGGGCTATGGCTACACCTTC
j_call: TRBJ1-1; v_call: TRBV28; d_call: .; clone_size: .; cdr3_aa: CASSLSAGLNTEAFF; cdr3_nt: TGTGCCAGCAGTTTATCGGCAGGGTTGAACACTGAAGCTTTCTTT
j_call: TRBJ1-5; v_call: TRBV12-3/TRBV12-4; d_call: .; clone_size: .; cdr3_aa: CASSFPGRQPQHF; cdr3_nt: TGTGCCAGCAGTTTTCCGGGTCGCCAGCCCCAGCATTTT
j_call: TRBJ2-3; v_call: TRBV24-1; d_call: TRBD1; clone_size: .; cdr3_aa: CATSDLDRGSTDTQYF; cdr3_nt: TGTGCCACCAGTGACCTAGACAGGGGTAGCACAGATACGCAGTATTTT
j_call: TRBJ2-5; v_call: TRBV5-1; d_call: TRBD2; clone_size: .; cdr3_aa: CASGIRGDGGETQYF; cdr3_nt: TGCGCCAGCGGGATACGGGGGGACGGAGGAGAGACCCAGTACTTC
j_call: TRBJ2-7; v_call: TRBV5-1; d_call: .; clone_size: once; cdr3_aa: CASSLTRDRSYEQYF; cdr3_nt: TGCGCCAGCAGCTTGACAAGGGATAGATCCTACGAGCAGTACTTC
j_call: TRBJ1-1; v_call: TRBV28; d_call: .; clone_size: .; cdr3_aa: CASRSVTADTEAFF; cdr3_nt: TGTGCCAGCAGGTCCGTGACCGCGGACACTGAAGCTTTCTTT
j_call: TRBJ1-1; v_call: TRBV6-6; d_call: TRBD1; clone_size: .; cdr3_aa: CASSLPGGRTEAFF; cdr3_nt: TGTGCCAGCAGTTTACCAGGGGGCCGCACTGAAGCTTTCTTT
j_call: TRBJ1-3; v_call: TRBV19; d_call: .; clone_size: .; cdr3_aa: CASSEFRGNTIYF; cdr3_nt: TGTGCCAGTAGTGAGTTCCGTGGAAACACCATATATTTT
j_call: TRBJ1-1; v_call: TRBV2; d_call: .; clone_size: medium-sized; cdr3_aa: CASTRTGNLNTEAFF; cdr3_nt: TGTGCCAGCACCAGGACTGGTAACCTGAACACTGAAGCTTTCTTT